This T cell receptor beta chain was sequenced during a study of T cells after yellow fever vaccination. TCRdb re-called the 5' RACE reads through MiXCR, storing one row per CDR3 protein. Of 500,000 to 650,000 distinct CDR3 sequences listed, around 16% are singletons. Germline CDR1 is SGHRS and CDR2 is YFSETQ. Trimming pared 3 bases from V and 2 bases from J, leaving 14 bases between. The CDR3 spans 15 residues. This clonotype was detected a few times. The material sequenced was PBMCs, taken less than 6 days after the first yellow fever vaccination. The rearrangement uses TRBV5-1 and TRBJ1-2; D is possibly TRBD1 (6 bases). This TCR came from a man between 18 and 29 years old who received the YFV17D yellow fever vaccine. CDR3 sequence: CASSSHRGLNYGYTF. In nucleotides, the CDR3 is TGCGCCAGCAGCTCGCACCGGGGGCTGAACTATGGCTACACCTTC. Full variable domain (outside the CDR3, taken from reference TRBV5-1 and TRBJ1-2): KAGVTQTPRYLIKTRGQQVTLSCSPISGHRSVSWYQQTPGQGLQFLFEYFSETQRNKGNFPGRFSGRQFSNSRSEMNVSTLELGDSALYLCASSSHRGLNYGYTFGSGTRLTVV.